The 11 T cell receptor beta chains below were found in one sample sequenced in a study of blood T cell repertoires in COVID-19. Clones were read by immunoSEQ multiplex PCR, and TCRdb kept only the in-frame ones, dropping some. Altogether some 200,000 clones are present, around 86% being singletons, with the ten largest covering about 9.8%. Input material: PBMCs or T cells enriched from blood (not recorded which). The receptor source for this set is a woman aged 45-65 years with acute COVID-19.

This rearrangement joins TRBV10-3 to TRBJ1-5; 9 positions agree with TRBD1. The V segment lost 3 bases and the J segment 5 bases; nucleotides outside the gene matches: 5. CDR3 length equals 15 residues. Germline V gene data show CDR1 as ENHRY and CDR2 as SYGVKD. CDR3 region: CAISDSDRGYQPQHF. CDR3 nucleotides: TGTGCCATCAGTGATTCCGACAGGGGGTATCAGCCCCAGCATTTT.

This clone has a handful of counts. The V gene is TRBV2, the J gene TRBJ1-5; D gene unclear. V was pared by 6 bases and J by 0 bases, with 12 bases between. CDR1 and CDR2 from the germline V gene are SNHLY and FYNNEI. This CDR3 region has 15 residues. The CDR3 reads CASSMGRNSNQPQHF. The CDR3 DNA is TGTGCCAGCAGCATGGGCAGGAATAGCAATCAGCCCCAGCATTTT.

V is TRBV18 and J is TRBJ2-7, with D hard to call. The V gene's germline CDR1 is KGHSH and CDR2 LQKENI. The CDR3 spans 16 residues. V was shortened by 3 bases and J by 0 bases, with 15 bases between the two germline ends. The CDR3 here is CASSPTSEWSSYEQYF. The CDR3 coding sequence is TGTGCCAGCTCACCTACCAGCGAATGGAGCTCCTACGAGCAGTACTTC.

The chain has TRBV6-2 or TRBV6-3 and TRBJ2-4; D not resolved. This CDR3 region has 13 residues. The germline V gene has CDR1 MNHEY and CDR2 SVGEGT. V was pared by 5 bases and J by 1 base, with 6 bases between. CDR3 coding DNA: TGTGCCAGCAGTGGAGAGGCCAAAAACATTCAGTACTTC. Its translation: CASSGEAKNIQYF.

This rearrangement joins TRBV3-1 (or the pseudogene TRBV3-2) to TRBJ1-3; D ambiguous. V was trimmed by 3 bases and J by 2 bases, leaving 14 bases between them. CDR1 LGHDT and CDR2 YNNKEL come from the germline V gene (reference sequence). The CDR3 length is 16 residues. CDR3 DNA: TGTGCCAGCAGCCATACTTCAGGATCCGCTGGAAACACCATATATTTT. Its protein product is CASSHTSGSAGNTIYF.

A single count supports this clone. The V and J genes are TRBV30 and TRBJ2-5; TRBD2 might be the D (5 bases). V was shortened by 0 bases and J by 7 bases, with 12 bases between the two germline ends. Germline V gives CDR1 GTSNPN, CDR2 SVGIG (reference sequence). The CDR3 consists of 13 residues. The CDR3 DNA follows: TGTGCCTGGAGTGTTGGGTCCCGGGGGACCCAGTACTTC. This gives the protein CAWSVGSRGTQYF.

The chain has TRBV20-1 and TRBJ1-2, with D perhaps matching TRBD1 (6 bases). Germline lookup yields CDR1 DFQATT and CDR2 SNEGSKA (reference sequence). The CDR3 covers 11 residues. Trimming removed 5 bases from V and 7 bases from J, with 11 bases in between. For the CDR3, the DNA is TGCAGTGCTCGGACAGCAGGTGGCTACACCTTC. This encodes CSARTAGGYTF.

The CDR3 loop is CASSPGGFYEQYF. The CDR3 nucleotides are TGTGCCAGCTCACCAGGAGGTTTTTACGAGCAGTACTTC. This chain links TRBV18 with TRBJ2-7, with D possibly TRBD2 on 5 matching bases. Germline values: CDR1 KGHSH, CDR2 LQKENI. The CDR3 runs 13 residues. V dropped 2 bases and J dropped 4 bases, with 9 bases sitting between them.

V is TRBV4-3 and J is TRBJ2-1; 8 bases align to TRBD2. The germline V gene has CDR1 LGHNA and CDR2 YSLEER. The CDR3 is 16 residues long. With 0 bases clipped from V and 7 bases from J, the junction kept 8 bases outside the gene matches. CDR3 DNA: TGCGCCAGCAGCCAAGAAAGGGCGGGAGGAGGAAATGAGCAGTTCTTC. It translates to CASSQERAGGGNEQFF.

V gene TRBV7-9 combines with J gene TRBJ2-2, with TRBD1 matching over 7 bases. The CDR3 runs to 17 residues. J lost 0 bases, V lost 5 bases, and 9 bases had no gene match. Germline-derived CDR1 and CDR2 are SEHNR and FQNEAQ (reference sequence). As DNA, the CDR3 is TGTGCCAGCAGCCCGTTAAGGGACAGCACGAACACCGGGGAGCTGTTTTTT. It yields the protein CASSPLRDSTNTGELFF.

A single count supports this clone. The chain carries TRBV29-1 and TRBJ2-7; 7 nucleotides match TRBD1. Trimming at V came to 6 bases and at J to 3 bases, leaving 2 bases not matched to a gene. Per the germline V gene, CDR1 is SQVTM and CDR2 is ANQGSEA. The length of the CDR3 is 11 residues. CDR3 protein: CSVRTGYEQYF. The CDR3, as DNA: TGCAGCGTCAGGACAGGCTACGAGCAGTACTTC.